These 23 T cell receptor beta chains were all obtained from the same sample, sequenced in a study of blood T cell repertoires in COVID-19. Only in-frame clones appear in the TCRdb table, and some are missing; sequencing was by immunoSEQ multiplex PCR. The profile shows a few hundred thousand clones, 80% to 90% of them singletons. Source material: PBMCs or T cells enriched from blood (not recorded which). The receptors derive from a woman aged 18-35 years who had recovered from COVID-19.

CDR3 protein: CASSITGGAETQYF. DNA for the CDR3: TGTGCCAGTAGTATAACAGGGGGCGCCGAGACCCAGTACTTC. The chain links TRBV19 to TRBJ2-5; TRBD1 agrees at 9 bases. The junction had 3 bases not matched to a gene; V was cut back by 2 bases and J by 5 bases. The CDR3 contains 14 residues. From germline, CDR1 is LNHDA and CDR2 SQIVND (reference sequence).

This clone was counted only a few times. The rearrangement uses TRBV27 and TRBJ1-2; D is unclear. This CDR3 is 14 amino acids long. Trimming cost V 6 bases and J 3 bases, with 14 bases left between them. Germline loops: CDR1 MNHEY, CDR2 SMNVEV (reference sequence). CDR3 nucleotide sequence: TGTGCCAGCAGCTCTGGGCCAGATTACTATGGCTACACCTTC. This translates into CASSSGPDYYGYTF.

Only one count was recorded for this clone. This sequence joins TRBV10-2 and TRBJ1-1; no clear D gene. Germline CDR1 WSHSY, CDR2 SAAADI. The CDR3 has 13 residues. The V end lost 2 bases, the J end lost 1 base, and 5 bases lay between the germline ends. The CDR3 DNA follows: TGCGCCAGCAGTGAGCAGCGGAACACTGAAGCTTTCTTT. Protein: CASSEQRNTEAFF.

The V gene is TRBV5-6, the J gene TRBJ2-5; tentative D call: TRBD1 (6 bases). The CDR3 is 14 residues long. Between the trimmed V and J ends, which lost 2 bases and 5 bases, there was a span of 13 bases. CDR1 is SGHDT and CDR2 is YYEEEE in the germline V gene. The CDR3 loop reads CASSFRTGTETQYF. CDR3 sequence (DNA): TGTGCCAGCAGCTTCCGTACAGGGACGGAGACCCAGTACTTC. Full variable domain (rest looked up from reference TRBV5-6 and TRBJ2-5): DAGVTQSPTHLIKTRGQQVTLRCSPKSGHDTVSWYQQALGQGPQFIFQYYEEEERQRGNFPDRFSGHQFPNYSSELNVNALLLGDSALYLCASSFRTGTETQYFGPGTRLLVL.

This chain links TRBV6-2 or TRBV6-3 with TRBJ2-7; D is ambiguous. Germline-derived CDR1 and CDR2 are MNHEY and SVGEGT. The CDR3 consists of 12 residues. V gave up 5 bases and J gave up 3 bases, with 8 bases separating them. CDR3 region: CASSRRGYEQYF. For the CDR3, the DNA is TGTGCCAGCAGTCGCCGAGGCTACGAGCAGTACTTC.

The chain carries TRBV2 and TRBJ1-5; 9 nucleotides match TRBD1. CDR3 length: 15 amino acids. Germline CDR1 SNHLY, CDR2 FYNNEI. The V segment lost 4 bases and the J segment 4 bases; nucleotides outside the gene matches: 5. CDR3 in amino acids: CASSVTGTGNQPQHF. The CDR3 region has the DNA TGTGCCAGCAGTGTTACGGGGACAGGGAATCAGCCCCAGCATTTT.

This clone appeared once. V usage is TRBV19 and J usage is TRBJ1-2, with D hard to call. The germline V gene has CDR1 LNHDA and CDR2 SQIVND (reference sequence). The CDR3 sequence is 11 residues long. With 6 bases removed from V and 3 bases from J, the gap between germline ends came to 5 bases. The CDR3 DNA reads as TGTGCCAGTAGCCAGTACTATGGCTACACCTTC. Translated: CASSQYYGYTF.

The chain has TRBV19 and TRBJ2-5; 9 nucleotides agree with TRBD2. The CDR3 totals 16 residues. V gave up 1 base and J gave up 4 bases; unmatched junction bases: 7. Germline V gene data show CDR1 as LNHDA and CDR2 as SQIVND (reference sequence). The CDR3 sequence is CASSIGWRGGRETQYF. Here the CDR3 DNA reads TGTGCCAGTAGTATAGGTTGGCGGGGGGGCCGAGAGACCCAGTACTTC.

This rearrangement joins TRBV5-8 to TRBJ2-3, with 11 positions matching TRBD2. Losses at the gene ends were 2 bases for V and 5 bases for J; bases not matched to a gene: 7. CDR3 length equals 16 residues. Germline V lookup: CDR1 SGHTS, CDR2 YDEGEE. The CDR3 DNA sequence: TGTGCCAGCAGCTTTAGCGGGGGGGCCGAGAGAGATACGCAGTATTTT. Translation gives CASSFSGGAERDTQYF.

V and J are TRBV4-1 and TRBJ2-5, with D possibly matching TRBD1 (5 bases). V shed 4 bases and J shed 5 bases, with 26 bases lying between them. There are 18 residues in the CDR3. Looked up from germline, CDR1 is MGHRA and CDR2 is YSYEKL. CDR3 bases: TGCGCCAGCAGCCTAGATTCGGTGGGCAGGGTGTTTAAGGAGACCCAGTACTTC. This gives the protein CASSLDSVGRVFKETQYF.

This clone came up once. The gene calls are TRBV5-4 and TRBJ2-7; 7 bases are a match to TRBD1. Trimming cost V 2 bases and J 0 bases; bases outside gene matches: 8. Germline loops: CDR1 SGHNT, CDR2 YYREEE (reference sequence). The CDR3 has 16 amino acids. The CDR3 spells CASSFGSAGGSYEQYF. For the CDR3, the DNA is TGTGCCAGCAGCTTTGGCTCGGCAGGGGGCTCCTACGAGCAGTACTTC.

The rearrangement joins TRBV2 to TRBJ2-7, with a tentative D call TRBD2 (6 bases). CDR1 SNHLY and CDR2 FYNNEI come from the germline V gene. This CDR3 has 13 amino acids. Trimming removed 1 base at V and 7 bases at J, with 11 bases between. CDR3 DNA: TGTGCCAGCAGTGAAGTGGGGGGTAGGGAGCAGTACTTC. Its protein product is CASSEVGGREQYF.

This chain joins TRBV5-4 and TRBJ2-6, with 9 nucleotides matching TRBD1. CDR1 is SGHNT and CDR2 is YYREEE in the germline V gene (reference sequence). Trimming took 4 bases from V and 0 from J; bases not matched to a gene: 5. CDR3 length equals 17 residues. CDR3: CASSGGTGRSGANVLTF. The CDR3 nucleotides are TGTGCCAGCAGCGGTGGGACAGGGCGCTCTGGGGCCAACGTCCTGACTTTC.

The chain couples TRBV5-1 to TRBJ1-6; D uncertain. This CDR3 has 13 residues. Trimming stripped 2 bases from V and 9 bases from J, with 9 bases between. The germline V gene has CDR1 SGHRS and CDR2 YFSETQ. CDR3 loop: CASSLERASPLHF. In DNA form, the CDR3 reads TGCGCCAGCAGCTTAGAGAGGGCTTCACCCCTCCACTTT.

The rearrangement uses TRBV4-1 and TRBJ2-7; 13 nucleotides align to TRBD2. V lost 1 base, J lost 4 bases, and 10 bases stayed unmatched. From germline, CDR1 is MGHRA and CDR2 YSYEKL. This CDR3 has 18 residues. In nucleotides, the CDR3 is TGCGCCAGCAGCCAAGCGCCCGGACTAGCGGGGGTCCTGTACGAGCAGTACTTC. Its translation is CASSQAPGLAGVLYEQYF.

The J gene is TRBJ1-1, the V gene TRBV28; 7 bases match TRBD1. CDR3 length: 16 amino acids. Germline V gene sequence: CDR1 MDHEN, CDR2 SYDVKM. Trimming removed 2 bases from V and 4 bases from J; junction bases left unmatched: 10. The CDR3 DNA sequence: TGTGCCAGCAGTTTACCGACAGGGTGGGTGAGCACTGAAGCTTTCTTT. This translates into CASSLPTGWVSTEAFF. Full variable domain (outside the CDR3, taken from reference TRBV28 and TRBJ1-1): DVKVTQSSRYLVKRTGEKVFLECVQDMDHENMFWYRQDPGLGLRLIYFSYDVKMKEKGDIPEGYSVSREKKERFSLILESASTNQTSMYLCASSLPTGWVSTEAFFGQGTRLTVV.

The rearrangement uses TRBV5-1 and TRBJ2-5; 8 bases fit TRBD1. The germline V gene encodes CDR1 SGHRS and CDR2 YFSETQ. The CDR3 runs to 13 residues. The V and J ends lost 5 bases and 7 bases, in that order; junction bases with no gene match: 7. CDR3 amino acids: CASSQTGAGTQYF. CDR3 DNA sequence: TGCGCCAGCAGTCAGACAGGGGCCGGGACCCAGTACTTC.

The rearrangement uses TRBV5-1 and TRBJ2-1, with a possible D match to TRBD2 (6 bases). Looked up from germline, CDR1 is SGHRS and CDR2 is YFSETQ. CDR3 length equals 13 residues. Trimming stripped 3 bases from V and 9 bases from J, with 13 bases between. The CDR3 sequence: CASSSPAGGEQFF. The CDR3 DNA follows: TGCGCCAGCAGCTCACCGGCCGGGGGTGAGCAGTTCTTC.

The chain links TRBV12-5 to TRBJ2-7; unclear D gene. The V and J ends lost 7 bases and 2 bases respectively, with 15 bases between them. Germline CDR1 reads LGHNT; CDR2 reads FRNRAP. This CDR3 has 14 amino acids. In DNA, the CDR3 is TGTGCTAGTGTTTGGGCAGGCAATACCTACGAGCAGTACTTC. Protein product: CASVWAGNTYEQYF.

J is TRBJ2-3 and V is TRBV10-3; 9 bases map to TRBD2. In germline, CDR1 is ENHRY, CDR2 SYGVKD. This CDR3 region has 15 residues. V lost 6 bases to trimming and J lost 2 bases; unmatched junction nucleotides: 6. The CDR3 region has the DNA TGTGCCATCAGATCAGCGGGGGGAACCACAGATACGCAGTATTTT. This gives the protein CAIRSAGGTTDTQYF.

The rearrangement joins TRBV5-6 to TRBJ2-7, with a tentative D call TRBD2 (5 bases). The germline gives CDR1 SGHDT, CDR2 YYEEEE. This CDR3 contains 13 residues. V gave up 2 bases and J gave up 6 bases, with 12 bases separating them. The CDR3 nucleotides read TGTGCCAGCAGCTTAACTAGTCGGAGCGAGCAGTACTTC. It is translated as CASSLTSRSEQYF. Supplemented by reference TRBV5-6 and TRBJ2-7, the full variable domain reads DAGVTQSPTHLIKTRGQQVTLRCSPKSGHDTVSWYQQALGQGPQFIFQYYEEEERQRGNFPDRFSGHQFPNYSSELNVNALLLGDSALYLCASSLTSRSEQYFGPGTRLTVT.

The chain combines TRBV2 with TRBJ2-2; TRBD2 aligns across 8 bases. V shed 8 bases, J shed 1 base, and the junction held 3 bases outside the gene matches. The CDR3 loop spans 14 amino acids. Looked up from germline, CDR1 is SNHLY and CDR2 is FYNNEI. CDR3: CASRSGGNTGELFF. Written as DNA, the CDR3 is TGTGCCAGCCGGAGCGGGGGGAACACCGGGGAGCTGTTTTTT.

This clone came up once. This rearrangement joins TRBV5-1 to TRBJ2-5; D is unresolved. The CDR3 extends over 13 amino acids. V gave up 4 bases and J gave up 6 bases, with 13 bases separating them. In germline, CDR1 is SGHRS, CDR2 YFSETQ. In nucleotides, the CDR3 is TGCGCCAGCAGCGCCTCGGGTTCGAAGACCCAGTACTTC. Protein sequence: CASSASGSKTQYF.